The next 28 T cell receptor beta chains were all read from a single sample in a study of T cells in women clearing cervical HPV infection. The table came from immunoSEQ multiplex PCR; TCRdb's copy has only in-frame clones and leaves some out. This repertoire includes about 15,000 clones. The sequencing input was blood buffy coat. These receptors originate from a woman aged 18-70 years with a cervical HPV16 infection that either progressed to CIN3+ or cleared (not recorded which).

The part of the CDR3 DNA that was read is TGTGCCAGCAGCCAAGCGACTAGCGGGAACTACGAG. Translation: CASSQATSGNYE. The full CDR3 is CASSQATSGNYEQYF. The chain links TRBV4-2 to TRBJ2-7, with 11 bases aligning to TRBD2. The CDR3 end falls 3 residues outside the read, so it is completed with the germline J gene. Germline loops: CDR1 LGHNA, CDR2 YNFKEQ. The V gene end was trimmed by 1 base and the J gene end by 3 bases; junction bases not matched to a gene: 2. CDR3 length equals 15 residues.

A note on this clone: The observed sequence ends 3 residues before the CDR3 terminus, with the missing tail filled in from the germline J gene. The rearrangement uses TRBV6-1 and TRBJ2-7; 8 positions agree with TRBD1. J lost 6 bases, V lost 3 bases, and 7 bases had no gene match. The CDR3 extends over 14 amino acids. Germline loops: CDR1 MNHNS, CDR2 SASEGT. The CDR3 DNA, read in part, is TGTGCCAGCAGTGAGTCGCAGGGGGCCAGCGAG. Its protein product is CASSESQGASE. The full CDR3 protein is CASSESQGASEQYF.

Comments on this clone: The read gets to within 3 residues of the CDR3 end, and the germline J gene fills in the rest. This sequence joins TRBV10-3 and TRBJ1-2; 8 bases are a match to TRBD1. Germline V CDR1 and CDR2: ENHRY, SYGVKD. The CDR3 is 14 amino acids. CDR3 DNA, as far as it was read: TGTGCCACCGTTCTGGACAGGGCCCGTTGGGGC. Protein: CATVLDRARWG. The CDR3 reads in full as CATVLDRARWGYTF.

Of note for this clone: The read ends 3 residues shy of where the CDR3 ends; the end is completed using the germline J gene. J is TRBJ2-1 and V is TRBV20-1, with D perhaps TRBD2 (7 bases). The CDR3 covers 16 residues. V gave up 0 bases and J gave up 8 bases, with 20 bases separating them. From germline, CDR1 is DFQATT and CDR2 SNEGSKA (reference sequence). The CDR3 bases that were read are TGCAGTGCTAGAGATTTGAGGGGGGGCCAGCGAGATGAG. Amino acid sequence: CSARDLRGGQRDE. The entire CDR3 sequence reads CSARDLRGGQRDEQFF.

As to this clone: The CDR3 end is not reached by the read, which stops 3 residues before it; the germline J gene fills it in. This chain links TRBV5-1 with TRBJ2-1; maybe TRBD2 (6 bases). The CDR3 covers 16 residues. CDR1 and CDR2 (germline): SGHRS, YFSETQ. With 2 bases removed from V and 1 base from J, the gap between germline ends came to 13 bases. The covered CDR3 bases are TGCGCCAGCAGCTTTTCCCCCGCGGGATCCTACAATGAG. Translation gives CASSFSPAGSYNE. The whole CDR3 protein is CASSFSPAGSYNEQFF.

A word on this clone: The CDR3 end lies 3 residues beyond the end of the read and is filled in from the germline J gene. The same CDR3 can be traced to other DNA sequences in this sample. The chain recombines TRBV10-3 with TRBJ1-3, with 8 bases matching TRBD1. CDR3 length equals 14 residues. The V segment lost 6 bases and the J segment 4 bases; nucleotides outside the gene matches: 5. Per germline, CDR1 ENHRY and CDR2 SYGVKD. Partial CDR3 DNA: TGTGCCATCAGCGACAGGGGCGCCGGAAACACC. Residues: CAISDRGAGNT. The complete CDR3 reads CAISDRGAGNTIYF.

Regarding this clone: The sequence runs out 3 residues before the end of the CDR3; the remainder is reconstructed from the germline J gene. The rearrangement uses TRBV7-8 and TRBJ2-3; D remains ambiguous. This CDR3 has 15 residues. The germline V gene encodes CDR1 SGHVS and CDR2 FQNEAQ. The chain's CDR3 is CASSPFGYSNQPQYF. Incomplete CDR3 DNA: TGTGCCAGCAGCCCATTTGGGTATAGCAATCAGCCG. Combining the CDR3 with reference TRBV7-8 and TRBJ2-3 gives the whole variable domain GAGVSQSPRYKVAKRGQDVALRCDPISGHVSLFWYQQALGQGPEFLTYFQNEAQLDKSGLPSDRFFAERPEGSVSTLKIQRTQQEDSAVYLCASSPFGYSNQPQYFGPGTRLTVL.

To note about this clone: The read is 3 residues too short to cover the CDR3 end, so that end is filled in from the germline J gene. J is TRBJ2-3 and V is TRBV11-3, with a possible D match to TRBD1 (6 bases). Germline CDR1 SGHNT, CDR2 YENEEA. This CDR3 contains 13 residues. The CDR3 DNA, read in part, is TGTGCCAGCAGCGGCAGGGGTAAAGAGACG. It translates to CASSGRGKET. The entire CDR3 protein reads CASSGRGKETQYF.

With regard to this clone: The read finishes 3 residues shy of the CDR3 end, and the germline J gene is used to complete it. This chain uses TRBV7-9 with TRBJ2-2, with D maybe TRBD1 (6 bases). CDR3 length: 15 amino acids. V lost 3 bases and J 6 bases, leaving 14 bases between the germline ends. In germline, CDR1 is SEHNR, CDR2 FQNEAQ (reference sequence). CDR3 bases read: TGTGCCAGCAGCTTCCCCCAACAGGGTTCCGGGGAG. Encoded protein: CASSFPQQGSGE. The complete CDR3 sequence is CASSFPQQGSGELFF.

To note about this clone: The missing CDR3 end, 3 residues past where the read stops, is filled in from the germline J gene. The chain has TRBV6-2 or TRBV6-3 and TRBJ2-5; TRBD2 matches 11 bases. Looked up from germline, CDR1 is MNHEY and CDR2 is SVGEGT. The CDR3 length is 15 residues. J lost 3 bases, V lost 4 bases, and 4 bases had no gene match. The CDR3: CASSSPSGGKETQYF. The sequenced CDR3 bases are TGTGCCAGCAGTTCTCCTAGCGGGGGGAAAGAGACC.

Worth noting for this clone: The CDR3 goes on 3 residues after the read ends, and that part is filled in from the germline J gene. The rearrangement uses TRBV7-9 and TRBJ2-4; D not resolved. Per the germline V gene, CDR1 is SEHNR and CDR2 is FQNEAQ (reference sequence). The CDR3 runs 13 residues. The CDR3 is CASSSYSIDGQYF. The CDR3 bases that were read are TGTGCCAGCAGCTCCTATTCTATAGATGGT.

Comments on this clone: The read is 3 residues too short to cover the CDR3 end, so that end is filled in from the germline J gene. The genes are TRBV5-1 and TRBJ2-3; D is possibly TRBD2 (6 bases). The CDR3 sequence is 14 residues long. V dropped 5 bases and J dropped 6 bases, with 16 bases sitting between them. CDR1 and CDR2 from the germline V gene are SGHRS and YFSETQ. This CDR3 reads CASRTGTPADTQYF. The part of the CDR3 DNA that was read is TGCGCCAGCAGAACCGGGACTCCGGCGGATACG.

Note on this clone: The CDR3 is cut off 3 residues early in the read; its end comes from the germline J gene. This chain uses TRBV5-1 with TRBJ1-4; 8 positions agree with TRBD1. The CDR3 runs 14 residues. Germline-derived CDR1 and CDR2 are SGHRS and YFSETQ. CDR3 bases read: TGCGCCAGCAGCGCGGACAGGGTTTCTTCACCA. Translated, it gives CASSADRVSSP. The whole CDR3 protein is CASSADRVSSPLFF.

The CDR3 spells CASSQSDMSLGTEAFF. The sequenced part of the CDR3 DNA is TGCGCCAGCAGCCAATCGGACATGAGTTTGGGTACTGAA. The chain uses TRBV4-1 and TRBJ1-1; perhaps TRBD1 as D (5 bases). The read comes to an end 3 residues before the CDR3 does, leaving the germline J gene to fill in the end. With 2 bases removed from V and 5 bases from J, the gap between germline ends came to 18 bases. Germline V gene data show CDR1 as MGHRA and CDR2 as YSYEKL. This CDR3 region has 16 residues.

As regards this clone: Sequencing ends 3 residues short of the CDR3 end; the germline J gene provides the rest. The rearrangement uses TRBV20-1 and TRBJ2-7; perhaps D is TRBD1 or TRBD2 (5 bases each). CDR3 length: 14 amino acids. CDR1 is DFQATT and CDR2 is SNEGSKA in the germline V gene (reference sequence). V was shortened by 3 bases and J by 3 bases, with 15 bases between the two germline ends. Incomplete CDR3 DNA: TGCAGTGCTAGCTTAATGAGGGGCTACTACGAG. It codes for CSASLMRGYYE. In full, the CDR3 is CSASLMRGYYEQYF.

With regard to this clone: The observed sequence ends 3 residues before the CDR3 terminus, with the missing tail filled in from the germline J gene. The rearrangement joins TRBV18 to TRBJ2-4; a weak D match, TRBD1 (6 bases). The germline V gene encodes CDR1 KGHSH and CDR2 LQKENI. The CDR3 sequence is 15 residues long. CDR3 protein: CASSSRDKTNYGQYF. CDR3 bases read: TGTGCCAGCTCATCACGGGACAAAACCAACTATGGT. The variable domain in full, with the rest retrieved from reference TRBV18 and TRBJ2-4, is NAGVMQNPRHLVRRRGQEARLRCSPMKGHSHVYWYRQLPEEGLKFMVYLQKENIIDESGMPKERFSAEFPKEGPSILRIQQVVRGDSAAYFCASSSRDKTNYGQYFGAGTRLSVL.

With regard to this clone: The read terminates 3 residues before the CDR3 end, so the remaining end is supplied by the germline J gene. The chain joins TRBV23-1 to TRBJ2-3; 8 bases agree with TRBD2. TRBV23-1 is labeled an ORF, and its function is uncertain. The CDR3 is 15 amino acids. CDR3 residues: CASSQLGLAQETQYF. Partial CDR3 DNA: TGCGCCAGCAGTCAACTCGGACTAGCCCAAGAGACG.

In regard to this clone: The read halts 3 residues ahead of the CDR3 end, with the missing end drawn from the germline J gene. The chain recombines TRBV19 with TRBJ1-2; D gene uncertain. The CDR3 has 14 amino acids. Trimming removed 5 bases from V and 3 bases from J, with 13 bases in between. From germline, CDR1 is LNHDA and CDR2 SQIVND (reference sequence). CDR3 DNA, as far as it was read: TGTGCCAGTAGTGACGCGGTATATTACTATGGC. Translation: CASSDAVYYYG. The entire CDR3 sequence reads CASSDAVYYYGYTF.

With respect to this clone: The CDR3 is cut off 3 residues early in the read; its end comes from the germline J gene. The V gene is TRBV6-2 or TRBV6-3, the J gene TRBJ2-4, with D perhaps TRBD1 (7 bases). The CDR3 extends over 13 amino acids. Germline V gives CDR1 MNHEY, CDR2 SVGEGT. The CDR3 bases that were read are TGTGCCAGCAGTTACCCTCGACAGGGAGGT. This gives the protein CASSYPRQGG. The full CDR3 protein reads CASSYPRQGGQYF.

A note on this clone: Read data end 3 residues before the CDR3 end; the end is taken from the germline J gene. The chain combines TRBV7-2 with TRBJ2-3; 8 bases agree with TRBD2. The CDR3 covers 15 residues. Germline V CDR1 and CDR2: SGHTA, FQGNSA. CDR3 amino acids: CASSPRSGTRSTQYF. CDR3 DNA (partial): TGTGCCAGCAGCCCACGTAGCGGGACCCGCTCCACG.

Concerning this clone: The read ends 3 residues early relative to the CDR3; the germline J gene fills the gap. The J gene is TRBJ2-3, the V gene TRBV5-1; TRBD2 matches 7 bases. Germline V CDR1 and CDR2: SGHRS, YFSETQ. V shed 4 bases, J shed 6 bases, and the junction held 11 bases outside the gene matches. CDR3 length equals 15 residues. Incomplete CDR3 DNA: TGCGCCAGCAGCCGAGGGAGGGGTGCGCTGGATACG. Protein: CASSRGRGALDT. From start to end, the CDR3 is CASSRGRGALDTQYF.

A word on this clone: The sequence runs out 3 residues before the end of the CDR3; the remainder is reconstructed from the germline J gene. This sequence joins TRBV19 and TRBJ2-7; D might be TRBD1 (5 bases). Germline V gene lookup returns CDR1 LNHDA and CDR2 SQIVND (reference sequence). The V end was cut by 3 bases, the J end by 3 bases, with 18 bases between. The CDR3 totals 16 residues. Incomplete CDR3 DNA: TGTGCCAGTAGTATTAGTGGGCAGGGAATTCTCTACGAG. Its protein is CASSISGQGILYE. The entire CDR3 protein is CASSISGQGILYEQYF.

A note on this clone: The read terminates 3 residues ahead of where the CDR3 ends, so the germline J gene completes it. The chain uses TRBV2 and TRBJ2-1, with 12 bases matching TRBD2. Germline V gene data show CDR1 as SNHLY and CDR2 as FYNNEI. V lost 8 bases to trimming and J lost 9 bases; unmatched junction nucleotides: 8. CDR3 length: 14 residues. The sequenced part of the CDR3 DNA is TGTGCCAGCGACCGGCTAGCGGGAGGGGTTGAG. Amino acid sequence: CASDRLAGGVE. The whole CDR3 protein reads CASDRLAGGVEQFF.

On this clone itself: The read is 3 residues too short to cover the CDR3 end, so that end is filled in from the germline J gene. V gene TRBV24-1 combines with J gene TRBJ2-5; D is possibly TRBD1 (6 bases). Germline V gene lookup returns CDR1 KGHDR and CDR2 SFDVKD. CDR3 size: 14 residues. The V end was cut by 3 bases, the J end by 4 bases, with 11 bases between. CDR3 protein: CATSDTTQGETQYF. The part of the CDR3 DNA that was read is TGTGCCACCAGTGATACTACACAGGGAGAGACC.

On this clone: The CDR3 end is not reached by the read, which stops 3 residues before it; the germline J gene fills it in. The J gene is TRBJ1-1, the V gene TRBV7-9; 7 nucleotides match TRBD1. After removal of 5 bases from V and 0 bases from J, the junction contained 6 bases not matched to a gene. Per germline, CDR1 SEHNR and CDR2 FQNEAQ (reference sequence). CDR3 size: 15 residues. This CDR3 is CASSGQGGMNTEAFF. CDR3 DNA (partial): TGTGCCAGCAGCGGTCAGGGGGGAATGAACACTGAA.

As for this clone: The read gets to within 3 residues of the CDR3 end, and the germline J gene fills in the rest. V usage is TRBV5-3 and J usage is TRBJ2-5; TRBD2 matches 11 bases. TRBV5-3 is recorded as an ORF, its role being uncertain. The CDR3 length is 15 residues. Trimming took 5 bases from V and 3 from J; bases not matched to a gene: 6. The CDR3: CARSLLAGVKETQYF. CDR3 DNA (partial): TGTGCCAGAAGTTTACTAGCGGGAGTTAAAGAGACC.

Turning to this clone: The read halts 3 residues ahead of the CDR3 end, with the missing end drawn from the germline J gene. This chain links TRBV28 with TRBJ2-1; 7 nucleotides align to TRBD1. V lost 6 bases, J lost 7 bases, and 9 bases stayed unmatched. The CDR3 consists of 14 residues. In germline, CDR1 is MDHEN, CDR2 SYDVKM. The CDR3 sequence is CASRGQGVRNEQFF. CDR3 bases read: TGTGCCAGCAGAGGGCAGGGGGTTAGGAATGAG.

Regarding this clone: Read sequence stops 3 residues before the CDR3 end, and the germline J gene provides the missing end. The chain links TRBV6-2 or TRBV6-3 to TRBJ2-7, with D tentatively TRBD2 (6 bases). The CDR3 has 14 residues. Germline V gives CDR1 MNHEY, CDR2 SVGEGT. The ends were cut back, 6 bases at V and 6 bases at J, with 18 bases in the middle. The sequenced part of the CDR3 DNA is TGTGCCAGCAGCGGGGGATCCACGTCTCGCGAG. Translated: CASSGGSTSRE. In full, the CDR3 reads CASSGGSTSREQYF.